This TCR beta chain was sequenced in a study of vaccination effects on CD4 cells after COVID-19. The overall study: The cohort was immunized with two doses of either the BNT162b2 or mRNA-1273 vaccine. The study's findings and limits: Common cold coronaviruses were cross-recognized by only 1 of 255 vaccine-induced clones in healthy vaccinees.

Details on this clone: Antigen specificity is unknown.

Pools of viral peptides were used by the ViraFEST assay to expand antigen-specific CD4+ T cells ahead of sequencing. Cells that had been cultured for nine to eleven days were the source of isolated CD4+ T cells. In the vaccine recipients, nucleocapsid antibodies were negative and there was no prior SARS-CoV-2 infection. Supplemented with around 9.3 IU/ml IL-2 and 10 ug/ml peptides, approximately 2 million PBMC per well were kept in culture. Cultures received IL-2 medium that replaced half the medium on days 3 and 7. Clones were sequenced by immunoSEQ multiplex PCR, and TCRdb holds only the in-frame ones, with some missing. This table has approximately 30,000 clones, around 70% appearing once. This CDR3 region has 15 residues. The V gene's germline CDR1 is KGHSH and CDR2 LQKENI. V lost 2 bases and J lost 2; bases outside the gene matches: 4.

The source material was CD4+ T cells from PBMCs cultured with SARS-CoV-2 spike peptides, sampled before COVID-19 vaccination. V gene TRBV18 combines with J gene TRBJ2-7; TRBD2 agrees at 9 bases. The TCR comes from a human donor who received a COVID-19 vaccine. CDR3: CASSPGAGGPYEQYF. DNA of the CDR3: TGTGCCAGCTCACCAGGAGCGGGAGGCCCCTACGAGCAGTACTTC.